This T cell receptor beta chain was observed in a study of PD-L1 blockade in urothelial cancer. TCRdb's copy holds only in-frame clones and misses some; the assay was immunoSEQ multiplex PCR. Among approximately 32,000 clones listed, 82% were seen once. Germline V gene sequence: CDR1 SNHLY, CDR2 FYNNEI. V shed 3 bases and J 3 bases; nucleotides not matched to a gene: 10. The CDR3 has 17 amino acids. Only a few counts were recorded for this clone. This sample's time point: pretreatment peripheral blood. Material: PBMCs, obtained around atezolizumab (anti-PD-L1) treatment. V gene TRBV2 combines with J gene TRBJ2-7; 11 bases align to TRBD2. This clonotype originated in a man between 60 and 70 years old with urothelial cancer. This chain's CDR3 is CASSEPPSGGRDYEQYF. The CDR3 bases are TGTGCCAGCAGTGAGCCTCCTAGCGGGGGGCGAGACTACGAGCAGTACTTC.